This T cell receptor (beta chain) came from a study of tumor-infiltrating lymphocytes in oesophageal squamous cell carcinoma. This clonotype was seen repeatedly, ten times or more. TCRdb re-called the PCR reads with MiXCR, one entry per CDR3 protein. The table records 15,000 to 20,000 distinct CDR3 sequences, more than 35% of them present only once. The sequence was obtained from a male donor with esophageal squamous cell carcinoma. The sample taken for sequencing was esophageal tumor tissue.

CDR3 in amino acids: CASSPRQAPWEQYF. CDR3 bases: TGTGCCAGCAGCCCTAGACAGGCCCCTTGGGAGCAGTACTTC. This chain links TRBV7-9 with TRBJ2-7; D may be TRBD1 (6 bases). CDR3 length: 14 amino acids. CDR1 is SEHNR and CDR2 is FQNEAQ in the germline V gene (reference sequence). V lost 5 bases and J lost 7, with 18 bases in between.